Following are 12 T cell receptor beta chains from one sample sequenced in a study of shared clonotypes between healthy human individuals. CD45RO-negative, CCR7-selected cells formed the naive CD8 fraction, which excluded terminally differentiated effector memory CD45RA+ cells. Sequencing was performed with immunoSEQ multiplex PCR; in TCRdb, only in-frame clones are kept and a portion is missing. The top ten hold 0.085% to 0.11% of the sample, which has about 550,000 clones, 95% to 96% seen once. The sequenced material came from naive CD8+ T cells sorted from blood. The receptors derive from a woman aged 25 to 39 in good health.

The chain joins TRBV27 to TRBJ2-5; 10 positions agree with TRBD2. The J call is in doubt because the DNA end fits TRBJ2-7 better. The V gene's germline CDR1 is MNHEY and CDR2 SMNVEV (reference sequence). This CDR3 comprises 13 residues. This CDR3 reads CASRTSGFYEQYF. CDR3 nucleotides: TGTGCCAGCCGGACTAGCGGATTCTACGAGCAGTACTTC.

This chain connects TRBV9 to TRBJ2-7; D possibly corresponds to TRBD2 (6 bases). This CDR3 has 14 residues. CDR1 is SGDLS and CDR2 is YYNGEE in the germline V gene. Between the trimmed V and J ends, which lost 0 bases and 3 bases, there was a span of 10 bases. The CDR3 DNA is TGTGCCAGCAGCGTAGCTTGGGGGGACTACGAGCAGTACTTC. It yields the protein CASSVAWGDYEQYF.

The CDR3 DNA reads as TGTGCCAGCAAGTGGGGGGCCTATGGCTACACCTTC. Its protein is CASKWGAYGYTF. This chain connects TRBV28 to TRBJ1-2, with a weak D call TRBD1 (6 bases). CDR1 and CDR2 (germline): MDHEN, SYDVKM. This CDR3 is 12 amino acids long. The V end was cut by 7 bases, the J end by 4 bases, with 10 bases between.

This rearrangement joins TRBV2 to TRBJ1-1, with TRBD1 matching 7 bases. Trimming cost V 6 bases and J 6 bases; bases outside gene matches: 10. Germline assignment: CDR1 SNHLY and CDR2 FYNNEI. This CDR3 contains 14 residues. The CDR3, as DNA: TGTGCCAGCAGGACACCGGGACAGCAACCTGAAGCTTTCTTT. Protein sequence: CASRTPGQQPEAFF.

The gene calls are TRBV7-8 and TRBJ2-7; 7 bases fit TRBD1. The CDR3 totals 15 residues. In germline, CDR1 is SGHVS, CDR2 FQNEAQ. The trim removed 6 bases at V and 1 base at J, leaving 9 bases unmatched. CDR3 bases: TGTGCCAGCAGTCAGGACCGGGACAGTTCCTACGAGCAGTACTTC. Translating gives CASSQDRDSSYEQYF.

V gene TRBV28 combines with J gene TRBJ2-7, with no clear D. Germline V CDR1 and CDR2: MDHEN, SYDVKM. This CDR3 spans 13 amino acids. Trimming pared 5 bases from V and 7 bases from J, leaving 15 bases between. CDR3: CASSPGFSVEQYF. The CDR3 coding sequence is TGTGCCAGCAGTCCCGGGTTCTCGGTGGAGCAGTACTTC.

This clone was picked up one time. Other DNA sequences in the sample encode the same CDR3. The genes are TRBV9 and TRBJ1-2; weak D call: TRBD1 (6 bases). Germline CDR1 reads SGDLS; CDR2 reads YYNGEE. V lost 0 bases and J lost 3, with 6 bases in between. The CDR3 sequence is 13 residues long. The CDR3: CASSVEGDYGYTF. In DNA, the CDR3 is TGTGCCAGCAGCGTAGAGGGGGACTATGGCTACACCTTC.

This CDR3 reads CASSLDGGTYNEQFF. CDR3 sequence (DNA): TGTGCCAGCAGCTTAGATGGGGGGACCTACAATGAGCAGTTCTTC. V and J are TRBV7-9 and TRBJ2-1; tentatively, D is TRBD2 (6 bases). Trimming stripped 1 base from V and 2 bases from J, with 9 bases between. The CDR3 sequence is 15 residues long. Germline-derived CDR1 and CDR2 are SEHNR and FQNEAQ (reference sequence).

This rearrangement joins TRBV6-5 to TRBJ2-7; TRBD2 aligns across 11 bases. CDR1 is MNHEY, CDR2 SVGAGI, per germline. The CDR3 is 14 residues long. The trim removed 6 bases at V and 2 bases at J, leaving 3 bases unmatched. The CDR3 loop reads CASSLAGGTYEQYF. The CDR3 nucleotides read TGTGCCAGCAGCCTAGCGGGAGGAACCTACGAGCAGTACTTC.

The rearrangement joins TRBV27 to TRBJ2-2, with D unresolved. Per the germline V gene, CDR1 is MNHEY and CDR2 is SMNVEV (reference sequence). CDR3 size: 16 residues. V lost 7 bases, J lost 7 bases, and 22 bases lay in between. CDR3 coding DNA: TGTGCCAGCACTCTGACCGGACCCTCCGTTGGCGGGGAGCTGTTTTTT. It yields the protein CASTLTGPSVGGELFF.

CDR3 protein: CASSEEGSEAFF. The CDR3 nucleotides are TGTGCCAGCAGTGAAGAAGGGTCCGAAGCTTTCTTT. V gene TRBV2 combines with J gene TRBJ1-1, with no clear D. CDR1 is SNHLY, CDR2 FYNNEI, per germline. Trimming removed 1 base at V and 8 bases at J, with 8 bases between. There are 12 residues in the CDR3.

The chain joins TRBV9 to TRBJ2-1; D ambiguous. The CDR3 is 14 amino acids. The germline V gene has CDR1 SGDLS and CDR2 YYNGEE. V dropped 4 bases and J dropped 5 bases, with 13 bases sitting between them. The CDR3 loop reads CASSLTGANNEQFF. As DNA, the CDR3 is TGTGCCAGCAGCCTAACCGGAGCCAACAATGAGCAGTTCTTC.